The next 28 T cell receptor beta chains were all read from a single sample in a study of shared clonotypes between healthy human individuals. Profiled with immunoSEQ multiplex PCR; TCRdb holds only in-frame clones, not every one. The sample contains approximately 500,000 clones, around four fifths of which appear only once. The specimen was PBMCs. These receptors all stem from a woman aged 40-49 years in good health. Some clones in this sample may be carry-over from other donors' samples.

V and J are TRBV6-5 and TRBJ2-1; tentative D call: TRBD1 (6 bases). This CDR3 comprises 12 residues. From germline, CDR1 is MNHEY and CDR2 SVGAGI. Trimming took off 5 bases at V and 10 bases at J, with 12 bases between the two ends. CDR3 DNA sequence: TGTGCCAGCAGTCTGGACAGAATAGAGCAGTTCTTC. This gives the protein CASSLDRIEQFF.

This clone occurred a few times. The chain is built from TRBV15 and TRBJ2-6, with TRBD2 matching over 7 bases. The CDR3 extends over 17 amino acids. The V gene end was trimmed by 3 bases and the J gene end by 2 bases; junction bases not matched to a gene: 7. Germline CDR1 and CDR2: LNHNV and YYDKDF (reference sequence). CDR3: CATSRGVGRPGANVLTF. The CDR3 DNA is TGTGCCACCAGCAGGGGGGTCGGGAGGCCTGGGGCCAACGTCCTGACTTTC. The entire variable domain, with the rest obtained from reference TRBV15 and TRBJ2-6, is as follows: DAMVIQNPRYQVTQFGKPVTLSCSQTLNHNVMYWYQQKSSQAPKLLFHYYDKDFNNEADTPDNFQSRRPNTSFCFLDIRSPGLGDTAMYLCATSRGVGRPGANVLTFGAGSRLTVL.

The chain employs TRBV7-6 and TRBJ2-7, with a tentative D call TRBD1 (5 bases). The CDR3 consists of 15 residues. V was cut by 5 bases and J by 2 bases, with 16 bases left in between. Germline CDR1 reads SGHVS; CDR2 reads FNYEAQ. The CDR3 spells CASSQRPTGAYEQYF. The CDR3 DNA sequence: TGTGCCAGCAGCCAAAGACCAACAGGAGCCTACGAGCAGTACTTC.

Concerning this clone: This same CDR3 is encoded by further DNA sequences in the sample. The DNA of the CDR3 is TGTGCCAGCAGAGTAGGGGGCCGGGAGACCCAGTACTTC. It encodes CASRVGGRETQYF. The rearrangement joins TRBV2 to TRBJ2-5; 7 nucleotides agree with TRBD1. The CDR3 extends over 13 amino acids. Trimming took 6 bases from V and 5 from J; bases not matched to a gene: 6. Germline assignment: CDR1 SNHLY and CDR2 FYNNEI.

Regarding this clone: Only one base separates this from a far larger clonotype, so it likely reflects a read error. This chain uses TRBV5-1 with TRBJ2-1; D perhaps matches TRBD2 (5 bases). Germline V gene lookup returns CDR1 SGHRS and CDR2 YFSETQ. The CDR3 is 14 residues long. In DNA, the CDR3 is TGCGCCAGCATCTTGGCCCAGATGCGGGATGAGCAGTTCTTC. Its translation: CASILAQMRDEQFF.

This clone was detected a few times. CDR3: CAWSGQGHQPQHF. CDR3 DNA sequence: TGTGCCTGGAGTGGGCAGGGGCATCAGCCCCAGCATTTT. The rearrangement joins TRBV30 to TRBJ1-5; D is perhaps TRBD1 (6 bases). CDR1 is GTSNPN and CDR2 is SVGIG in the germline V gene (reference sequence). Trimming removed 1 base at V and 5 bases at J, with 9 bases between. The CDR3 covers 13 residues.

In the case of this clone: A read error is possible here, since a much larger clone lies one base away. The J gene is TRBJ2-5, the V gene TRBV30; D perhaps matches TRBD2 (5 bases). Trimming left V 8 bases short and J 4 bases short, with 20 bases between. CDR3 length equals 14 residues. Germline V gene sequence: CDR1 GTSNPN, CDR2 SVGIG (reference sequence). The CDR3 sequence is CARGQNPIGETQYF. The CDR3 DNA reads TGTGCCCGGGGTCAAAACCCCATAGGAGAGACCCAGTACTTC.

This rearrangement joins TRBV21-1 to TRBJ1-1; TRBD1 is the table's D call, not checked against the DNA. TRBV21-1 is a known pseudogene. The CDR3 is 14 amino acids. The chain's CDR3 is CASSIRVMNTEAFF. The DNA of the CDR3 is TGTGCCAGCAGCATCAGGGTGATGAACACTGAAGCTTTCTTT.

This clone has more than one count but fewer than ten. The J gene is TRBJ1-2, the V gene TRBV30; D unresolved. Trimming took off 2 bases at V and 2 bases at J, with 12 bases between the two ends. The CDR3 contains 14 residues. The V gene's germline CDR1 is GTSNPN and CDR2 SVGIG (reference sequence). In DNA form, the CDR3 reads TGTGCCTGGAGTCCCCAGAGGGCAAACTATGGCTACACCTTC. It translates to CAWSPQRANYGYTF.

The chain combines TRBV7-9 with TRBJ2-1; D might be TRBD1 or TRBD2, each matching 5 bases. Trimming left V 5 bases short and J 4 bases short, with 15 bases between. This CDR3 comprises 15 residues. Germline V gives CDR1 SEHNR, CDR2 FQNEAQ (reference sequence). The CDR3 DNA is TGTGCCAGCAGCCGGGCAGGGACGGGGTACAATGAGCAGTTCTTC. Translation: CASSRAGTGYNEQFF.

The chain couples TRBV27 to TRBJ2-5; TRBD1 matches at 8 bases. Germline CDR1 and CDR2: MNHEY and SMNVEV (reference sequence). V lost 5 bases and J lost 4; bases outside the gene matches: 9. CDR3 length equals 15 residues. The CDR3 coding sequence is TGTGCCAGCAGTAAACTTTTCGACAGGGGAGAGACCCAGTACTTC. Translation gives CASSKLFDRGETQYF.

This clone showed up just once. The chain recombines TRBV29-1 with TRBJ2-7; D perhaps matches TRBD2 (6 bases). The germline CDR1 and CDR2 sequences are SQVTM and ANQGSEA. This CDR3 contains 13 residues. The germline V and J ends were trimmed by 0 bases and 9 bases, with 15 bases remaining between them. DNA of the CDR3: TGCAGCGTTGAAGAGTACCTGTTGGGAGGGCAGTACTTC. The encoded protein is CSVEEYLLGGQYF.

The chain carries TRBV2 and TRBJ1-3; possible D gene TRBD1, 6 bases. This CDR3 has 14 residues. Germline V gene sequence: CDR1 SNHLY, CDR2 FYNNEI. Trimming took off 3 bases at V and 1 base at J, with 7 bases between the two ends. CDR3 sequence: CASSEGHSGNTIYF. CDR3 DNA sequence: TGTGCCAGCAGTGAGGGACATTCTGGAAACACCATATATTTT.

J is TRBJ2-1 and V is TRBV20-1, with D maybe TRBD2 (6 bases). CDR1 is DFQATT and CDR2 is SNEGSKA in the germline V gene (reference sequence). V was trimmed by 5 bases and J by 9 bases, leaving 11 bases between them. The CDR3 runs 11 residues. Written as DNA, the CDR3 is TGCAGTGCTGGGACTCACACTGAGCAGTTCTTC. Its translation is CSAGTHTEQFF.

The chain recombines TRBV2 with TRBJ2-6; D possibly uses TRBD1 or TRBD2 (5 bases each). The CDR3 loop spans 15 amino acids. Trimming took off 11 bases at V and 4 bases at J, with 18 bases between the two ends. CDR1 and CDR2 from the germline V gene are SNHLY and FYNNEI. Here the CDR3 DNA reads TGTGCCGGGGACCCTCAAACATCCGGGGCCAACGTCCTGACTTTC. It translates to CAGDPQTSGANVLTF.

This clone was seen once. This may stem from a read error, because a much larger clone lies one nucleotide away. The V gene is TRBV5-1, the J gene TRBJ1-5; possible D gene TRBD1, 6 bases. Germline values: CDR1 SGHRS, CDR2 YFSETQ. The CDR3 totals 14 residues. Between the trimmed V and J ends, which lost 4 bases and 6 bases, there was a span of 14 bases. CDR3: CASSPDGQSQPQHF. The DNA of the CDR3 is TGCGCCAGCAGCCCGGATGGACAGAGTCAGCCCCAGCATTTT.

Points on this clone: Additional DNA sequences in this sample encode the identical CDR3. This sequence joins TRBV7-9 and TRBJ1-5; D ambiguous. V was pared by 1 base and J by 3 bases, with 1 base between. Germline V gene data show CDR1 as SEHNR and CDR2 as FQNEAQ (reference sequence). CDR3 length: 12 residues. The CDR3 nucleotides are TGTGCCAGCAGCTTAGTCAATCAGCCCCAGCATTTT. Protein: CASSLVNQPQHF.

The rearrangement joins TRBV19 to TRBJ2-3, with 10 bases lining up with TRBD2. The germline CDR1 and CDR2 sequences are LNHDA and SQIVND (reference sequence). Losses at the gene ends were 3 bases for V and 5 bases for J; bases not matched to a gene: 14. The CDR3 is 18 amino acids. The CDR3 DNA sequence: TGTGCCAGTAGTATCGGGCTCCTAGCGGGAGCAGTTGTAGATACGCAGTATTTT. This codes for CASSIGLLAGAVVDTQYF.

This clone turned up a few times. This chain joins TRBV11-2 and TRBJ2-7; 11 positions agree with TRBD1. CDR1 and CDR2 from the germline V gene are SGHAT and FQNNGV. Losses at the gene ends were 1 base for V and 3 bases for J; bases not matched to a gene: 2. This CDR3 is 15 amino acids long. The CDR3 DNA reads TGTGCCAGCAGCTTAGTCGGGACAGGGGGCTACGAGCAGTACTTC. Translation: CASSLVGTGGYEQYF.

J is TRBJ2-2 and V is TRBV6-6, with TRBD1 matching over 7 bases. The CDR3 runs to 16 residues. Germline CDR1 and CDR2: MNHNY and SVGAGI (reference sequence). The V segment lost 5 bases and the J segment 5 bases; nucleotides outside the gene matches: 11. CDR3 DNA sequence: TGTGCCAGCAGTCCGAGGACAGGAATAGGGACCGGGGAGCTGTTTTTT. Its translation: CASSPRTGIGTGELFF.

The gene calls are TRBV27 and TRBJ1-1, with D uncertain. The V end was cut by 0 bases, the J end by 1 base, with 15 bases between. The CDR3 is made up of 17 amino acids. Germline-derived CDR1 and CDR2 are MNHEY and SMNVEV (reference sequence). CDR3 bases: TGTGCCAGCAGTTTATCCGGTCAGGTTGCGTGGAACACTGAAGCTTTCTTT. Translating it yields CASSLSGQVAWNTEAFF.

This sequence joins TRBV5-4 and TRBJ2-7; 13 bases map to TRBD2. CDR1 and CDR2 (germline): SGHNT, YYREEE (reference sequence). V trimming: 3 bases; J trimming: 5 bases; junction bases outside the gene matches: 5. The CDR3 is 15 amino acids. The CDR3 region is CASSSETSGRNEQYF. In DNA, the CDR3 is TGTGCCAGCAGCTCAGAGACTAGCGGGAGGAACGAGCAGTACTTC. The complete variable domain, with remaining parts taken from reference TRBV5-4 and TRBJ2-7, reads ETGVTQSPTHLIKTRGQQVTLRCSSQSGHNTVSWYQQALGQGPQFIFQYYREEENGRGNFPPRFSGLQFPNYSSELNVNALELDDSALYLCASSSETSGRNEQYFGPGTRLTVT.

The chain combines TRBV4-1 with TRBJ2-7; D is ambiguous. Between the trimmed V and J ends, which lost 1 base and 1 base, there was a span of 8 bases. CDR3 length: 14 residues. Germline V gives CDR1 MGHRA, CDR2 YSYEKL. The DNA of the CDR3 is TGCGCCAGCAGCCAAGGATCAGCTTCCTACGAGCAGTACTTC. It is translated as CASSQGSASYEQYF.

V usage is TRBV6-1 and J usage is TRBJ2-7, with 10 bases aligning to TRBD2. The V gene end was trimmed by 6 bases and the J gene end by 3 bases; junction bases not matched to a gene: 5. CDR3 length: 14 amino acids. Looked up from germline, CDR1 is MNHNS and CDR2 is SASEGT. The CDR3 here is CASRLASGSYEQYF. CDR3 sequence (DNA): TGTGCCAGCAGACTGGCTAGCGGGAGCTACGAGCAGTACTTC.

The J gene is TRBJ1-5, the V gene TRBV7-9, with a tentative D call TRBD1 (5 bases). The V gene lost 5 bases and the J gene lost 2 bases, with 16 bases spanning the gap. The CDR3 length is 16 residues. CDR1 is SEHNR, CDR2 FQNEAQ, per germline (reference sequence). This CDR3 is CASSPQVGTGNQPQHF. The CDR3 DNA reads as TGTGCCAGCAGCCCCCAGGTCGGGACGGGCAATCAGCCCCAGCATTTT.

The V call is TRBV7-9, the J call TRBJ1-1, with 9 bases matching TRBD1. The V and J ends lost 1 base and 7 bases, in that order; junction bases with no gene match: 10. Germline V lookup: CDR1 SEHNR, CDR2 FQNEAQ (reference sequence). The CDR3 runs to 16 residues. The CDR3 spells CASSLGWTGEGLEAFF. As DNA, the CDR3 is TGTGCCAGCAGCTTAGGGTGGACAGGGGAAGGCCTTGAAGCTTTCTTT.

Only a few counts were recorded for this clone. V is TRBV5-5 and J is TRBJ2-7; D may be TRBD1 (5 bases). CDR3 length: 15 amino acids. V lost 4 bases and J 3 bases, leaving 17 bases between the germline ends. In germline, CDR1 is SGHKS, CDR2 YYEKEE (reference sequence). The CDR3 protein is CASSPFVYTGYEQYF. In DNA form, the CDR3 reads TGTGCCAGCAGCCCTTTCGTTTATACAGGCTACGAGCAGTACTTC.

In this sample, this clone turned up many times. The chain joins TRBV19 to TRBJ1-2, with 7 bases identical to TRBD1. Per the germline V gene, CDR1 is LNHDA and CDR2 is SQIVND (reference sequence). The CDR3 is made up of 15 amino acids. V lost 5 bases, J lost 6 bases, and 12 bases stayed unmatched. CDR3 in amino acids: CASSSWDSPGDGYTF. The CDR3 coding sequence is TGTGCCAGTAGTTCCTGGGACAGCCCGGGGGATGGCTACACCTTC.